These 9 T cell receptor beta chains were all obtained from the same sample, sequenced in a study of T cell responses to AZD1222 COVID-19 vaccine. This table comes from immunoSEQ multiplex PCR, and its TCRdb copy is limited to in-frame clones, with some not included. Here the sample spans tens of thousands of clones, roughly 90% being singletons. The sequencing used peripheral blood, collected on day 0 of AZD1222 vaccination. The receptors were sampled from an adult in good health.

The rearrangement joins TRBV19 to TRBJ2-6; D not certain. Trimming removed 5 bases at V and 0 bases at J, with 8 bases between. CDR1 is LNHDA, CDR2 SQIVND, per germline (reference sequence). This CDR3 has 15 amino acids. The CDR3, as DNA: TGTGCCAGTAGTCCCCGCGGCTCTGGGGCCAACGTCCTGACTTTC. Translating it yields CASSPRGSGANVLTF.

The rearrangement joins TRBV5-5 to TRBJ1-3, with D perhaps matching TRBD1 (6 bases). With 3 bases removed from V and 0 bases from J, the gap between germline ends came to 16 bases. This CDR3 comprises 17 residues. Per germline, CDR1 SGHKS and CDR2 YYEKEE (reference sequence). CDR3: CASSSGGWDISGNTIYF. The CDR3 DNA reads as TGTGCCAGCAGCTCCGGGGGATGGGACATCTCTGGAAACACCATATATTTT.

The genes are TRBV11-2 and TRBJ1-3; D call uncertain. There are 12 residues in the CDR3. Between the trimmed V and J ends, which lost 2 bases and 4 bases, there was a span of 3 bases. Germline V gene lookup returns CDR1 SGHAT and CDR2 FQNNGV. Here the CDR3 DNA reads TGTGCCAGCAGCTTAAGAGGAAACACCATATATTTT. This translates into CASSLRGNTIYF.

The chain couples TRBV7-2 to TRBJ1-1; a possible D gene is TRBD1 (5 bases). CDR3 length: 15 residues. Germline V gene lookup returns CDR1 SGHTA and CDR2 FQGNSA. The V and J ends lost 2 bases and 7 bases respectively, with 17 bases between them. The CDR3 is CASSLYGFSGSEAFF. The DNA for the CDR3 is TGTGCCAGCAGCTTATATGGGTTTTCAGGGAGTGAAGCTTTCTTT.

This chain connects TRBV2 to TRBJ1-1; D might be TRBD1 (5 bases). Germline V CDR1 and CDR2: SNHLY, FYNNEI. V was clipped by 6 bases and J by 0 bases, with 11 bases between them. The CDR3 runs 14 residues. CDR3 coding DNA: TGTGCCAGCAGCCCCGGGACGGTGAACACTGAAGCTTTCTTT. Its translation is CASSPGTVNTEAFF.

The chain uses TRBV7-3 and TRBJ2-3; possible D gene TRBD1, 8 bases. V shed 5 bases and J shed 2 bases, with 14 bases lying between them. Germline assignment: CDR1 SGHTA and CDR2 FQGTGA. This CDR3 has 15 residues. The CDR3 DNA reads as TGTGCCAGCAGCAAACAGGGGGGGCTCACAGATACGCAGTATTTT. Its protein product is CASSKQGGLTDTQYF.

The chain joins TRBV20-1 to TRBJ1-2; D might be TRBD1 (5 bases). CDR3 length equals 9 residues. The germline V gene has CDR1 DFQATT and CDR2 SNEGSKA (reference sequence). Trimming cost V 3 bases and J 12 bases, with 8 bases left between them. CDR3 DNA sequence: TGCAGTGCTAGTTGGGGGGACACCTTC. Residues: CSASWGDTF.

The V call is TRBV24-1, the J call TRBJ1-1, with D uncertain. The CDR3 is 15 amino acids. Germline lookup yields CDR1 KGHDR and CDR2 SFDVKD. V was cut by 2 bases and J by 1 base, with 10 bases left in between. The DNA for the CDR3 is TGTGCCACCAGTGATTCGACGGAATCGAACACTGAAGCTTTCTTT. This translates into CATSDSTESNTEAFF.

CDR3 amino acids: CATGQGPGYTF. The CDR3 DNA follows: TGTGCCACCGGACAGGGTCCTGGCTACACCTTC. The chain combines TRBV6-5 with TRBJ1-2; the match to TRBD1 covers 8 bases. The CDR3 extends over 11 amino acids. The germline gives CDR1 MNHEY, CDR2 SVGAGI. J gave up 7 bases and V 10 bases, and 5 bases lay outside the gene matches.